This T cell receptor beta chain was recovered during a study of shared clonotypes between healthy human individuals. This CDR3 comprises 12 residues. V lost 5 bases, J lost 5 bases, and 8 bases lay in between. CDR1 and CDR2 (germline): SGHNT, YENEEA. Using immunoSEQ multiplex PCR, the repertoire was profiled, and TCRdb retains in-frame clones only, with some absent. The sample lists 2 million to 2.5 million clones; more than 85% were seen once. Sequenced input: naive CD4+ T cells from PBMCs. The subset: CD45RA+ positively selected. This TCR was sampled from a man aged 18 to 29 in good health. Some clones in this sample may be carry-over from other donors' samples. This rearrangement joins TRBV11-3 to TRBJ2-3; D remains unclear. DNA of the CDR3: TGTGCCAGCAGCGCCAACAGAGATACGCAGTATTTT. It specifies CASSANRDTQYF.